This is a list of T cell receptor beta chains from one sample in a study of blood T cells in healthy people across ages. TCRdb redid the calling of the 5' RACE reads with MiXCR, one entry per CDR3 protein. The repertoire consists of roughly 800,000 distinct CDR3 sequences, with 20% to 25% occurring once and the leading ten covering under 4.5%. These data also formed part of another study, on T cells of mothers and their children.

Sequenced input: blood. The receptors were gathered from a boy between 10 and 17 years old in good health. Each CDR3 is given with its conserved first and last residue.

j_call v_call cdr3_aa
TRBJ2-5 TRBV5-1 CASNSERGPRTQYF
TRBJ2-2 TRBV7-9 CARTGEGTGELFF
TRBJ2-7 TRBV28 CASSTLGQGPYEQYF
TRBJ2-5 TRBV2 CASSDPLGEETQYF
TRBJ2-2 TRBV6-5 CASSADGRNTGELFF
TRBJ1-1 TRBV29-1 CSGMGQGRRGTEAFF
TRBJ2-1 TRBV6-6 CASSIEGEGPYNEQFF
TRBJ2-3 TRBV10-3 CAISLRNTDTQYF
- TRBV14 CASSDSHRGPYEQYF
TRBJ2-7 TRBV7-9 CASSNNRDRPYEQYF
TRBJ2-3 TRBV28 CASSSLSVRGPDTQYF
- TRBV29-1 CSVEFRGAPYEQYF
TRBJ2-4 TRBV19 CASSAGPMGDIQYF
TRBJ2-5 TRBV6-5 CASRDSGAETQYF
TRBJ2-2 TRBV7-3 CASSSTNTGELFF
TRBJ1-2 TRBV3-1 CASSQVSYGYTF
TRBJ2-3 TRBV18 CASSPMGDTQYF
TRBJ2-7 TRBV9 CASSVDTGSRYEQYF
TRBJ2-1 TRBV19 CASSMYGLLAPYNEQFF
TRBJ2-7 TRBV27 CASSSINGGYEQYF
TRBJ2-3 TRBV29-1 CSVGGDSTDTQYF
TRBJ2-3 TRBV4-3 CASSRRGQGGDTQYF
TRBJ1-5 TRBV20-1 CSARDPGGQNSNQPQHF
TRBJ2-3 TRBV12-3/TRBV12-4 CASRMGKGLAERTDTQYF
TRBJ2-7 TRBV20-1 CSANWEDRVVVEQYF
TRBJ2-7 TRBV29-1 CSVDLSGRGMPSEQYF
TRBJ1-2 TRBV3-1 CASSHRGSNYGYTF
TRBJ2-7 TRBV4-3 CASSQDRGLTSEQYF
TRBJ2-6 TRBV9 CASTPDILSGANVLTF
TRBJ2-7 TRBV29-1 CSPGGGKTYEQYF
TRBJ2-7 TRBV9 CASSVESGPEQYF
TRBJ2-7 TRBV28 CASSFPEDYEQYF
TRBJ2-7 TRBV7-9 CASSLLGTSGDEQYF
- TRBV7-6 CASSPREFGTGGSEQYF
TRBJ2-7 TRBV7-2 CASSLEQNYEQYF
TRBJ2-1 TRBV29-1 CSVGTGPNEQFF
- TRBV12-3/TRBV12-4 CASSPPLASREQYF
TRBJ1-2 TRBV12-3/TRBV12-4 CASSLGAGTFGYTF
TRBJ1-2 TRBV20-1 CSARDSGAPRDYTF
TRBJ2-2 TRBV7-9 CASSSTGLELFF
TRBJ2-3 TRBV5-1 CASSPEGGRPTDTQYF
TRBJ2-5 TRBV12-3/TRBV12-4 CASTRLAGREETQYF